This T cell receptor (beta chain) stems from a study of T-cell reconstitution after alpha-beta-depleted transplantation in children. Study results and limitations: Once a year had passed after transplant, T-cell counts and diversity came mostly from newly produced T cells. As was reported, about two months after transplant, alpha-beta T cells came from several hundred expanded graft clones. Surviving recipient T cells and thymic progenitors underlay high day-60 TCRbeta diversity in some patients.

The germline V gene has CDR1 DFQATT and CDR2 SNEGSKA (reference sequence). The CDR3 runs to 15 residues. V was clipped by 6 bases and J by 8 bases; unmatched bases: 17. As for this clonotype: Its antigen is unidentified.

The library targeted TCRbeta and was prepared with unique molecular identifiers. TCRdb reprocessed the PCR reads with MiXCR, giving one entry per CDR3 protein. Found here are about 460,000 distinct CDR3 sequences, 9.5% to 12% of them singletons; the top ten hold 12% to 15%. Sequencing was performed on PBMCs, mostly from graft donor cells, taken 180 days after TCRalphabeta/CD19-depleted stem cell transplant. The rearrangement links TRBV20-1 to TRBJ2-3; 7 nucleotides agree with TRBD2. The receptor was isolated from a female patient between 2 and 15 years old who had a stem cell transplant for aplastic anemia, so the T cells may come from the graft donor. The CDR3: CSASAASGLPGTQYF. The CDR3 nucleotides are TGCAGTGCCTCGGCGGCTAGCGGCTTACCCGGTACGCAGTATTTT.